Listed below are T cell receptor beta chains from one sample, sequenced in a study of blood T cells in healthy people across ages. TCRdb reprocessed the 5' RACE reads with MiXCR, giving one entry per CDR3 protein. The repertoire includes approximately 600,000 distinct CDR3 sequences, 58% of them detected once, and 30% to 40% sits in the top ten. Sample: blood. These receptors originate from a man in his sixties in good health. CDR3s include the opening cysteine and the closing phenylalanine or tryptophan. Each record gives: J gene, D gene, V gene, clone size, CDR3 protein, CDR3 DNA. D genes are given only for firm matches. Clone size is not always given. Where it is, it says once, few, many or a class for expanded clones.

TRBJ2-5 - TRBV6-2/TRBV6-3 - CASTLLGQGGETQYF TGTGCCAGCACCCTCCTCGGACAGGGAGGGGAGACCCAGTACTTC
TRBJ1-1 - TRBV5-1 - CASSLRPTGGTEAFF TGCGCCAGCAGCTTGAGGCCAACCGGAGGGACTGAAGCTTTCTTT
TRBJ1-5 - TRBV3-1 - CASSPEGRTNQPQHF TGTGCCAGCAGCCCAGAGGGACGGACAAATCAGCCCCAGCATTTT
TRBJ2-1 TRBD1 TRBV5-1 - CASSPGTGDISYNEQFF TGCGCCAGCAGCCCCGGGACAGGGGACATCTCCTACAATGAGCAGTTCTTC
TRBJ2-1 TRBD2 TRBV5-1 - CASSLVTTSGGADEQFF TGCGCCAGCAGCTTGGTAACGACTAGCGGGGGGGCGGATGAGCAGTTCTTC
TRBJ1-2 - TRBV9 - CASKALDYGYTF TGTGCCAGCAAGGCCCTGGACTATGGCTACACCTTC
TRBJ1-2 TRBD1 TRBV7-9 - CASSTGTGRGDGYTF TGTGCCAGCAGCACAGGGACAGGGAGAGGAGATGGCTACACCTTC
TRBJ2-1 - TRBV7-9 - CASSLAEGERPNEQFF TGTGCCAGCAGCTTAGCCGAGGGGGAGCGGCCCAATGAGCAGTTCTTC
TRBJ2-5 - TRBV6-2/TRBV6-3 - CASSYWRGLGVETQYF TGTGCCAGCAGTTACTGGAGGGGCCTTGGGGTAGAGACCCAGTACTTC
TRBJ1-5 - TRBV7-2 - CASSSRWEEKQPQHF TGTGCCAGCAGCTCCCGATGGGAGGAAAAACAGCCCCAGCATTTT
TRBJ1-1 TRBD1 TRBV5-1 - CASSSGQGTGLFTAFF TGCGCCAGCAGCTCAGGACAGGGGACGGGGTTATTCACAGCTTTCTTT
TRBJ2-7 TRBD1 TRBV6-1 - CASTKAGTGGEYEQYF TGTGCCAGCACTAAAGCTGGGACAGGGGGCGAGTACGAGCAGTACTTC
TRBJ1-1 TRBD1 TRBV20-1 - CSASTGTGWGAFF TGCAGTGCTAGTACCGGGACAGGGTGGGGAGCTTTCTTT
TRBJ2-1 TRBD2 TRBV7-2 - CASSLTSGEYNEQFF TGTGCCAGCAGCTTGACTAGCGGGGAGTACAATGAGCAGTTCTTC
TRBJ1-2 - TRBV9 few CASSGGVEYYGYTF TGTGCCAGCAGCGGGGGAGTGGAATACTATGGCTACACCTTC
TRBJ2-1 TRBD2 TRBV7-9 - CASSLAYASGGYNEQFF TGTGCCAGCAGCTTAGCCTATGCTAGCGGTGGATACAATGAGCAGTTCTTC
TRBJ2-1 - TRBV12-3/TRBV12-4 - CASSPQRPEQFF TGTGCCAGCAGTCCCCAACGGCCTGAGCAGTTCTTC
TRBJ1-6 TRBD1 TRBV5-5 - CASSHPTGSNSPLHF TGTGCCAGCAGCCATCCGACAGGGTCAAATTCGCCCCTCCACTTT
TRBJ1-6 TRBD1 TRBV2 once CATTGEGAYNSPLHF TGTGCCACCACAGGGGAGGGCGCCTATAATTCACCCCTCCACTTT
TRBJ2-3 - TRBV5-1 few CASSLEASSTDTQYF TGCGCCAGCAGCTTGGAGGCTAGCAGCACAGATACGCAGTATTTT
TRBJ2-1 - TRBV7-2 few CASSLANWDAEQFF TGTGCCAGCAGCTTAGCTAATTGGGACGCCGAGCAGTTCTTC
TRBJ2-7 - TRBV20-1 few CSAEGQGSSYEQYF TGCAGTGCGGAGGGTCAGGGAAGCTCCTACGAGCAGTACTTC
TRBJ1-1 TRBD1 TRBV12-3/TRBV12-4 - CASSRTGAEAFF TGTGCCAGCAGTCGGACAGGGGCCGAAGCTTTCTTT
TRBJ2-5 TRBD2 TRBV5-1 - CASDAGGLGHQETQYF TGCGCCAGCGACGCGGGGGGGCTGGGACACCAAGAGACCCAGTACTTC
TRBJ1-5 - TRBV5-8 - CASSLLRFLDQPQHF TGTGCCAGCAGCTTGCTCAGGTTTCTGGATCAGCCCCAGCATTTT
TRBJ2-4 TRBD1 TRBV10-3 few CAIKADREAKNIQYF TGTGCCATCAAGGCGGACAGGGAAGCCAAAAACATTCAGTACTTC
TRBJ2-1 - TRBV10-1 - CASSESGQNNEQFF TGCGCCAGCAGTGAGTCTGGCCAAAACAATGAGCAGTTCTTC
TRBJ2-1 TRBD2 TRBV3-1 - CASSQVSSGSWNEQFF TGTGCCAGCAGCCAAGTGTCTAGCGGCAGCTGGAATGAGCAGTTCTTC
TRBJ2-1 TRBD2 TRBV4-2 - CASSQDKGLVYEQFF TGTGCCAGCAGCCAAGATAAAGGACTAGTGTACGAGCAGTTCTTC
TRBJ2-1 TRBD2 TRBV5-1 - CASSGGLADHNEQFF TGCGCCAGCAGCGGCGGACTAGCGGATCACAATGAGCAGTTCTTC
TRBJ2-3 - TRBV5-1 - CASSLEDIRDTQYF TGCGCCAGCAGCTTGGAGGACATTAGGGATACGCAGTATTTT
TRBJ2-5 - TRBV29-1 few CSVKKGIQETQYF TGCAGCGTTAAAAAGGGAATCCAAGAGACCCAGTACTTC
TRBJ2-5 - TRBV20-1 - CSARFTSGETQYF TGCAGTGCTAGATTTACTAGTGGAGAGACCCAGTACTTC
TRBJ1-6 - TRBV4-1 - CASSLEGPYNSPLHF TGCGCCAGCAGCCTGGAGGGGCCCTATAATTCACCCCTCCACTTT
TRBJ2-1 - TRBV3-1 - CASSRINVVSNEQFF TGTGCCAGCAGCCGAATAAATGTAGTAAGCAATGAGCAGTTCTTC
TRBJ2-3 - TRBV6-1 once CASSEGQTDTQYF TGTGCCAGCAGCGAGGGGCAGACAGATACGCAGTATTTT
TRBJ2-1 TRBD2 TRBV4-2 - CASSQDVLAGYNEQFF TGTGCCAGCAGCCAAGATGTTCTAGCGGGGTACAATGAGCAGTTCTTC
TRBJ1-2 - TRBV6-2/TRBV6-3 - CASSYTVGYTF TGTGCCAGCAGTTACACAGTTGGCTACACCTTC
TRBJ2-1 - TRBV21-1 - CASSKNMGEFF TGTGCCAGCAGCAAGAACATGGGGGAGTTCTTC
TRBJ2-5 TRBD1 TRBV6-5 - CASMNRGPETQYF TGTGCCAGCATGAACAGGGGGCCGGAGACCCAGTACTTC
TRBJ2-1 - TRBV15 few CATSSPRHYEQFF TGTGCCACCAGCAGCCCGAGACACTATGAGCAGTTCTTC
TRBJ2-3 - TRBV6-5 - CASKREGTDTQYF TGTGCCAGCAAACGTGAGGGCACAGATACGCAGTATTTT
TRBJ2-5 TRBD1 TRBV9 - CASSTGTAQETQYF TGTGCCAGCAGCACCGGGACAGCCCAAGAGACCCAGTACTTC
TRBJ2-7 - TRBV3-1 - CASSPAPGSSYEQYF TGTGCCAGCAGCCCCGCCCCAGGGAGCTCCTACGAGCAGTACTTC
TRBJ2-7 TRBD1 TRBV20-1 few CSASPGGSYEQYF TGCAGTGCTAGTCCAGGGGGCTCCTACGAGCAGTACTTC
TRBJ2-7 - TRBV7-2 - CASSSSSTVNEQYF TGTGCCAGCAGCTCGTCAAGCACGGTAAACGAGCAGTACTTC
TRBJ1-2 - TRBV6-2/TRBV6-3 once CASSFNREYGYTF TGTGCCAGCAGTTTCAACAGGGAATATGGCTACACCTTC
TRBJ2-1 TRBD2 TRBV7-9 - CASSPSGTSGGGEQFF TGTGCCAGCAGCCCCTCCGGGACTAGCGGGGGGGGTGAGCAGTTCTTC
TRBJ1-2 TRBD1 TRBV4-2 few CASSQPGQGAGYTF TGTGCCAGCAGCCAACCGGGACAGGGGGCGGGCTACACCTTC
TRBJ2-3 TRBD1 TRBV7-8 - CASSSIPGTGTTDTQYF TGTGCCAGCAGCTCCATCCCGGGGACAGGGACCACAGATACGCAGTATTTT
TRBJ2-3 - TRBV29-1 - CSVEFGIGTDTQYF TGCAGCGTTGAATTTGGGATTGGCACAGATACGCAGTATTTT